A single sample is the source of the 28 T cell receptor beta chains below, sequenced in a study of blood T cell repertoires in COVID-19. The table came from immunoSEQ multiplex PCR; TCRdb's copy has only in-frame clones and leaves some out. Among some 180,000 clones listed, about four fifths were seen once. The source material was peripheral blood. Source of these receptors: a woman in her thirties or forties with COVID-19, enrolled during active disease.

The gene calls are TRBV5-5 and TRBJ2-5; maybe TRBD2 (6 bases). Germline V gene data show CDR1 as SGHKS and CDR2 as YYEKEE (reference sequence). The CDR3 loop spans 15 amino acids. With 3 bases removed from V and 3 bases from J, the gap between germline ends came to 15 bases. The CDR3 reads CASSWTGTPEETQYF. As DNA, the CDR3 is TGTGCCAGCAGCTGGACCGGGACTCCCGAAGAGACCCAGTACTTC.

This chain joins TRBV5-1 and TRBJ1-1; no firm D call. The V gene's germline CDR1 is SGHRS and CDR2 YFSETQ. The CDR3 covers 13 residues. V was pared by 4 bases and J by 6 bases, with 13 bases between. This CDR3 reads CASSQFEESEAFF. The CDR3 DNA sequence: TGCGCCAGCAGCCAATTCGAGGAGTCTGAAGCTTTCTTT.

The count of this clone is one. The CDR3 loop reads CASSPPGGINSPLHF. The CDR3 bases are TGTGCCAGCAGTCCCCCCGGGGGGATTAATTCACCCCTCCACTTT. The J gene is TRBJ1-6, the V gene TRBV6-6, with D perhaps matching TRBD1 (5 bases). The V end was cut by 5 bases, the J end by 6 bases, with 14 bases between. The CDR3 is 15 residues long. Per the germline V gene, CDR1 is MNHNY and CDR2 is SVGAGI (reference sequence).

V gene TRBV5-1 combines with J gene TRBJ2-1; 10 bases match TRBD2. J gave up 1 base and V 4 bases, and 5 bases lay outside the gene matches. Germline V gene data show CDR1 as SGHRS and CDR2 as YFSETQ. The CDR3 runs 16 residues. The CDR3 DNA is TGCGCCAGCAGCCTCGGACTAGCGGAGTCCTACAATGAGCAGTTCTTC. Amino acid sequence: CASSLGLAESYNEQFF.

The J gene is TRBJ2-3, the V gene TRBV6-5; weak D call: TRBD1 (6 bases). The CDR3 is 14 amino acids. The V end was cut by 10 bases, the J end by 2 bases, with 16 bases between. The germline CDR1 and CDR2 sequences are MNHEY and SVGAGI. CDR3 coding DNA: TGTGCCACCGCCTCAGGGGCACACACAGATACGCAGTATTTT. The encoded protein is CATASGAHTDTQYF.

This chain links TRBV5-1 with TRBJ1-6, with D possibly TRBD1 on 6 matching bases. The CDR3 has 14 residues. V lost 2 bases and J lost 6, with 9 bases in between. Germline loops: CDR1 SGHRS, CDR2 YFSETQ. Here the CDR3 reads CASSFYRANSPLHF. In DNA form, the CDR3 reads TGCGCCAGCAGCTTCTACAGGGCTAATTCACCCCTCCACTTT.

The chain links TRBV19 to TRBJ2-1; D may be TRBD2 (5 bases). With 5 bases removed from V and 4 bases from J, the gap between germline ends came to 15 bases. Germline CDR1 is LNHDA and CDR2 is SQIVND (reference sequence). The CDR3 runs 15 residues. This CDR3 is CASSWGDLPYNEQFF. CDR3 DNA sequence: TGTGCCAGTAGTTGGGGAGACCTCCCATACAATGAGCAGTTCTTC.

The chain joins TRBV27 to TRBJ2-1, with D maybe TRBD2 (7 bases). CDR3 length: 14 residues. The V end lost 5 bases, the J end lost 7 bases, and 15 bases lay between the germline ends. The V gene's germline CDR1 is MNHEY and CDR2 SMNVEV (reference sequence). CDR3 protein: CASSKSGGWNEQFF. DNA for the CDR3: TGTGCCAGCAGTAAGTCGGGGGGCTGGAATGAGCAGTTCTTC.

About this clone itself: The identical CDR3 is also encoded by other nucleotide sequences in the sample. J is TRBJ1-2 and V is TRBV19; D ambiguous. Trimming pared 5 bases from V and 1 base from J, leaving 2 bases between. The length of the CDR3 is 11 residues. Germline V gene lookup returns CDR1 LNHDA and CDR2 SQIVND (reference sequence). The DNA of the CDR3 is TGTGCCAGTAGTCGTAACTATGGCTACACCTTC. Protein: CASSRNYGYTF.

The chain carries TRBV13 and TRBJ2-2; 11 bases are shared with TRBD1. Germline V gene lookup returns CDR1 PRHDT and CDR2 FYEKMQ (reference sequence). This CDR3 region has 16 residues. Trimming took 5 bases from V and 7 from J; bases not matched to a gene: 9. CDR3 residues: CASSRRWTGGGGELFF. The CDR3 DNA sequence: TGTGCCAGCAGCCGGAGATGGACAGGGGGCGGCGGGGAGCTGTTTTTT. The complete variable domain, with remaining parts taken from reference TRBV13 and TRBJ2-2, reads AAGVIQSPRHLIKEKRETATLKCYPIPRHDTVYWYQQGPGQDPQFLISFYEKMQSDKGSIPDRFSAQQFSDYHSELNMSSLELGDSALYFCASSRRWTGGGGELFFGEGSRLTVL.

The CDR3 DNA is TGTGCCTGGAATCGCCACCGGGGGGCGCAAGAGACCCAGTACTTC. This translates into CAWNRHRGAQETQYF. The chain recombines TRBV30 with TRBJ2-5; D may be TRBD2 (7 bases). CDR3 length: 15 amino acids. CDR1 is GTSNPN and CDR2 is SVGIG in the germline V gene (reference sequence). The ends were cut back, 4 bases at V and 2 bases at J, with 17 bases in the middle.

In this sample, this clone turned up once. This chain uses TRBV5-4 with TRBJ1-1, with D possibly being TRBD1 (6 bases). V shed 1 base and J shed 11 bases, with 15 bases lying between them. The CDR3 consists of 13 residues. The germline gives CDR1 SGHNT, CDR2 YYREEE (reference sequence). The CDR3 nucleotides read TGTGCCAGCAGCTTGTCTGGACAGAATAGGGCTTTCTTT. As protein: CASSLSGQNRAFF.

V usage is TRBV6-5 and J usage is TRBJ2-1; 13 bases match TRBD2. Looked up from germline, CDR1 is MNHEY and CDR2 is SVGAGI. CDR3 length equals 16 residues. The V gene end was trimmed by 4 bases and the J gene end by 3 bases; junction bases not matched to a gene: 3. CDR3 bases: TGTGCCAGCAGTTCCGGACTAGCGGGGGTCTACAATGAGCAGTTCTTC. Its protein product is CASSSGLAGVYNEQFF.

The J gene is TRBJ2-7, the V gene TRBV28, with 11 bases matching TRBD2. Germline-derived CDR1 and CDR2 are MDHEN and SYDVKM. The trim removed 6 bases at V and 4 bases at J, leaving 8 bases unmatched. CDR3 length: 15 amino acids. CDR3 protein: CASSPQLAGVYEQYF. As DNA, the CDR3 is TGTGCCAGCAGCCCCCAACTAGCGGGAGTGTACGAGCAGTACTTC.

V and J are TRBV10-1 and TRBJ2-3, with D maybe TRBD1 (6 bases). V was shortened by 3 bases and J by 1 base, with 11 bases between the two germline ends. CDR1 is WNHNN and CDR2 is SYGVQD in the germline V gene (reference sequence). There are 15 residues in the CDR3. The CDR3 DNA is TGCGCCAGCAGTGACCAGGGGCGCGGCACAGATACGCAGTATTTT. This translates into CASSDQGRGTDTQYF.

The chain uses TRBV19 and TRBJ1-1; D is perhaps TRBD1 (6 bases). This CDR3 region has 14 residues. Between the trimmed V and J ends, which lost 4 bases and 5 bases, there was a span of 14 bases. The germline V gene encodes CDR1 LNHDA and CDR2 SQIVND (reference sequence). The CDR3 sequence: CASSRGGRRTEAFF. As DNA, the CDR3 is TGTGCCAGTAGTAGAGGGGGTCGGCGGACTGAAGCTTTCTTT.

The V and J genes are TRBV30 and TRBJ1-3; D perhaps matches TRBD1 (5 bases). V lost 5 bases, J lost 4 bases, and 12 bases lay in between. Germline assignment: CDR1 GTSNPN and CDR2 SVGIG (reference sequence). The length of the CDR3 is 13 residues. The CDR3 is CAWEGKAGNTIYF. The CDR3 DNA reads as TGTGCCTGGGAGGGGAAGGCCGGAAACACCATATATTTT. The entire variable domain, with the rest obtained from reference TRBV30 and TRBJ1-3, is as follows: SQTIHQWPATLVQPVGSPLSLECTVEGTSNPNLYWYRQAAGRGLQLLFYSVGIGQISSEVPQNLSASRPQDRQFILSSKKLLLSDSGFYLCAWEGKAGNTIYFGEGSWLTVV.

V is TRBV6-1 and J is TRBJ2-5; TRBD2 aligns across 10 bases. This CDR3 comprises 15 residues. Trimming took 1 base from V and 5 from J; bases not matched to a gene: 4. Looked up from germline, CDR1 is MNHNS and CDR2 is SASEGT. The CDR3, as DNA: TGTGCCAGCAGTGAAGGGGGACTAGCGCGCGAGACCCAGTACTTC. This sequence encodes CASSEGGLARETQYF.

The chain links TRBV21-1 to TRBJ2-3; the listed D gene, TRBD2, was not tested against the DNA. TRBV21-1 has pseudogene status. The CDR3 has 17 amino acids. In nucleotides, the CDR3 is TGTGCCAGCAGCAAGGCGACGACGGGGGGGCATGTAGATACGCAGTATTTT. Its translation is CASSKATTGGHVDTQYF.

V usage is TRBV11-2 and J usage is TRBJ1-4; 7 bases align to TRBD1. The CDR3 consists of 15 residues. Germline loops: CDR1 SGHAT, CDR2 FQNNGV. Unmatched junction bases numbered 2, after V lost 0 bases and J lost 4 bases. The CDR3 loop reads CASSLDGQVNEKLFF. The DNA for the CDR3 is TGTGCCAGCAGCTTAGATGGACAGGTTAATGAAAAACTGTTTTTT.

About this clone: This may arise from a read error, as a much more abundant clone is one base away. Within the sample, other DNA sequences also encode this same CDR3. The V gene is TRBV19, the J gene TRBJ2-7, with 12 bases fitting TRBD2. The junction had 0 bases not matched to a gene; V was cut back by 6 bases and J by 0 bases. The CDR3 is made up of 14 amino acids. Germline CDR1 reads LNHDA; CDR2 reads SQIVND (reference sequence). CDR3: CASRTSGSSYEQYF. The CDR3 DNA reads TGTGCCAGTAGGACTAGCGGGAGCTCCTACGAGCAGTACTTC.

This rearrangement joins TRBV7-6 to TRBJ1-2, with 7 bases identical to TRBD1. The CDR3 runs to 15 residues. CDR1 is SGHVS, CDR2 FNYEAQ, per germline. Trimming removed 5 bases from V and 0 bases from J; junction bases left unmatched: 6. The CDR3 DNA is TGTGCCAGCAGCCAACACAGGGGATCTAACTATGGCTACACCTTC. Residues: CASSQHRGSNYGYTF.

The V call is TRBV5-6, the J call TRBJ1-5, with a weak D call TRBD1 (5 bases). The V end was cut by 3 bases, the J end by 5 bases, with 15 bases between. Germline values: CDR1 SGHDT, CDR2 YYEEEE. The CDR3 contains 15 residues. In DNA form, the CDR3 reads TGTGCCAGCAGCTCCCTGGGAGGGGTGGATCAGCCCCAGCATTTT. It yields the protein CASSSLGGVDQPQHF.

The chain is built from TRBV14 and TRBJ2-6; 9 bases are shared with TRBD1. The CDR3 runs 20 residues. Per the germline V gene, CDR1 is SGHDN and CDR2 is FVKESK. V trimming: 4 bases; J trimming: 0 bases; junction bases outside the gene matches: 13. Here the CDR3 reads CASSPIRPGQGFSGANVLTF. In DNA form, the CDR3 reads TGTGCCAGCAGCCCCATTCGACCGGGACAGGGCTTCTCTGGGGCCAACGTCCTGACTTTC.

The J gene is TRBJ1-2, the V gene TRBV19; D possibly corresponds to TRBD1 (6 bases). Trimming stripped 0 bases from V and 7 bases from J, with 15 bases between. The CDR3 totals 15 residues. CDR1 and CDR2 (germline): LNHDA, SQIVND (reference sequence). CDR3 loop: CASSIDAGAFSGYTF. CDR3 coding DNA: TGTGCCAGTAGTATAGACGCAGGGGCCTTCAGTGGCTACACCTTC.

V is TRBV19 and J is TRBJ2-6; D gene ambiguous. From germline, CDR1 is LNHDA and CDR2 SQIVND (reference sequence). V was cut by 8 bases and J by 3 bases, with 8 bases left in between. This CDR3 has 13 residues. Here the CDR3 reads CASCSFGANVLTF. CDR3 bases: TGTGCCAGTTGTTCATTTGGGGCCAACGTCCTGACTTTC.

The CDR3 loop is CAISDPGTSGRTYEQYF. The DNA of the CDR3 is TGTGCCATCAGTGACCCAGGGACTAGCGGGAGGACTTACGAGCAGTACTTC. The V and J genes are TRBV10-3 and TRBJ2-7, with 15 bases lining up with TRBD2. Germline CDR1 and CDR2: ENHRY and SYGVKD. The CDR3 is made up of 17 amino acids. With 3 bases clipped from V and 4 bases from J, the junction kept 7 bases outside the gene matches.

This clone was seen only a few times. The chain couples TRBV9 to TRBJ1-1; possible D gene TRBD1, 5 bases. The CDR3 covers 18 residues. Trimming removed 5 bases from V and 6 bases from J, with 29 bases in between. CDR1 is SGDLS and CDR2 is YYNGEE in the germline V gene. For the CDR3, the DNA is TGTGCCAGCAGTCCCACCCTACCTTTGACGGCCCTAGGGGCTGAAGCTTTCTTT. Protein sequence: CASSPTLPLTALGAEAFF.